Each of the 18 T cell receptor beta chains below was sequenced from the same sample in a study of T-cell reconstitution after alpha-beta-depleted transplantation in children (dated by TCRdb to the mid-2010s). Libraries were made using PCR. TCRdb lists the instrument as Illumina HiSeq 2500. Molecular barcoding was employed in the preparation of TCR libraries, with unique molecular identifiers being used to normalize TCRbeta repertoire quantification. TCRdb reran the public reads through fastp at Q25 and MiXCR, keeping productive beta chains. Here each entry gathers all rows of one CDR3 protein and keeps the most common genes and DNA. The sample table records almost 600,000 distinct CDR3 sequences; more than 20% of these occur just once. The ten largest account for around a third of the sample. The treatment or condition label here, explained by the study, means: allogeneic hematopoietic cell transplantation with graft depleted of TCRalphabeta T cells and CD19 B cells.

The sample in question was PBMCs, obtained before TCRalphabeta/CD19-depleted stem cell transplant. These receptors originate from a boy younger than two with Wiskott-Aldrich syndrome, due to receive a stem cell transplant.

This chain links TRBV5-1 with TRBJ2-1; D is possibly TRBD1 (6 bases). The CDR3 has 14 residues. Deletions cut 1 base from V and 15 bases from J, with 20 bases between. In germline, CDR1 is SGHRS, CDR2 YFSETQ. The CDR3 bases are TGCGCCAGCAGCTTGCGGACAGATAGCTATCGAGTGTTCTTC. The encoded protein is CASSLRTDSYRVFF.

The J gene is TRBJ2-1, the V gene TRBV15; possibly TRBD2 for D (6 bases). Germline lookup yields CDR1 LNHNV and CDR2 YYDKDF (reference sequence). Trimming cost V 3 bases and J 6 bases, with 9 bases left between them. CDR3 length: 13 amino acids. CDR3 loop: CATSRGLSNEQFF. The DNA for the CDR3 is TGTGCCACCAGCAGGGGACTGTCCAATGAGCAGTTCTTC.

The gene calls are TRBV5-1 and TRBJ2-7, with D possibly being TRBD1 (6 bases). The germline V gene has CDR1 SGHRS and CDR2 YFSETQ. The CDR3 consists of 16 residues. Deletions cut 4 bases from V and 1 base from J, with 18 bases between. CDR3 sequence (DNA): TGCGCCAGCAGCACAACGACAGGTTCGCTATCCTACGAGCAGTACTTC. Protein product: CASSTTTGSLSYEQYF.

This clonotype appeared a few times. This chain links TRBV5-1 with TRBJ2-1, with 7 bases that match TRBD2. V trimming: 4 bases; J trimming: 6 bases; junction bases outside the gene matches: 16. The germline CDR1 and CDR2 sequences are SGHRS and YFSETQ. This CDR3 contains 17 residues. The DNA of the CDR3 is TGCGCCAGCAGCACGGGAATCAGCGGGAAGCTCGGCAATGAGCAGTTCTTC. Its protein product is CASSTGISGKLGNEQFF.

V usage is TRBV12-3 or TRBV12-4 and J usage is TRBJ1-5, with 7 nucleotides matching TRBD1. Trimming at V came to 8 bases and at J to 4 bases, leaving 14 bases not matched to a gene. The CDR3 spans 16 residues. The CDR3 is CASSLGGGGGNQPQHF. For the CDR3, the DNA is TGTGCCAGCTCCTTAGGAGGGGGCGGTGGAAATCAGCCCCAGCATTTT.

This clonotype was seen a handful of times. V and J are TRBV10-2 and TRBJ1-5; TRBD1 aligns across 7 bases. The CDR3 is 14 amino acids. The germline V gene encodes CDR1 WSHSY and CDR2 SAAADI. V lost 3 bases, J lost 5 bases, and 4 bases stayed unmatched. This CDR3 is CASSEGDSYQPQHF. CDR3 coding DNA: TGCGCCAGCAGTGAAGGGGACAGCTATCAGCCCCAGCATTTT.

This clonotype was recorded a few times. V gene TRBV5-1 combines with J gene TRBJ1-3; 7 positions agree with TRBD1. Germline trimming cut 4 bases from V and 2 bases from J; bases unmatched to any gene: 9. Germline CDR1 and CDR2: SGHRS and YFSETQ. The CDR3 is made up of 16 amino acids. The DNA for the CDR3 is TGCGCCAGCAGCCAAGCGACAGGGCGGCCTGGAAACACCATATATTTT. Its translation: CASSQATGRPGNTIYF.

The rearrangement links TRBV5-1 to TRBJ2-2; no clear D. The CDR3 contains 14 residues. V was cut by 0 bases and J by 5 bases, with 8 bases left in between. Germline loops: CDR1 SGHRS, CDR2 YFSETQ. The CDR3 region is CASSLGPETGELFF. CDR3 nucleotides: TGCGCCAGCAGCTTGGGCCCCGAGACCGGGGAGCTGTTTTTT.

CDR3 coding DNA: TGTGCCAGCAGCTTAACTAGCCAGCCATACAATGAGCAGTTCTTC. It specifies CASSLTSQPYNEQFF. The chain links TRBV7-2 to TRBJ2-1; possibly TRBD2 for D (6 bases). The V and J ends lost 2 bases and 4 bases respectively, with 12 bases between them. Germline CDR1 SGHTA, CDR2 FQGNSA. The CDR3 is made up of 15 amino acids.

This clonotype was observed a few times. The V call is TRBV10-2, the J call TRBJ2-1; a possible D gene is TRBD2 (6 bases). V gave up 8 bases and J gave up 4 bases, with 24 bases separating them. The CDR3 extends over 17 amino acids. From germline, CDR1 is WSHSY and CDR2 SAAADI. The CDR3 reads CASSSTTGLPIYNEQFF. The CDR3 nucleotides are TGCGCCAGCTCGAGTACCACGGGACTCCCCATTTACAATGAGCAGTTCTTC.

Here the CDR3 DNA reads TGTGCCAGCAGTTTATCCCCATTAGCGGACTCCTACGAGCAGTACTTC. Its protein product is CASSLSPLADSYEQYF. The V and J genes are TRBV27 and TRBJ2-7; weak D call: TRBD2 (6 bases). With 0 bases removed from V and 0 bases from J, the gap between germline ends came to 12 bases. This CDR3 contains 16 residues. Germline V gene data show CDR1 as MNHEY and CDR2 as SMNVEV (reference sequence).

The chain combines TRBV5-1 with TRBJ2-2, with 7 bases matching TRBD2. Germline V gene lookup returns CDR1 SGHRS and CDR2 YFSETQ. CDR3 size: 14 residues. Trimming took 7 bases from V and 5 from J; bases not matched to a gene: 8. CDR3 sequence reads: CASREAGLTGELFF. Here the CDR3 DNA reads TGCGCCAGCCGAGAAGCGGGATTGACCGGGGAGCTGTTTTTT.

This CDR3 reads CASSLKTYEQYF. In nucleotides, the CDR3 is TGTGCCAGCAGTTTAAAAACCTACGAGCAGTACTTC. V gene TRBV12-3 or TRBV12-4 combines with J gene TRBJ2-7; D is unresolved. The CDR3 sequence is 12 residues long. Trimming shortened V by 2 bases and J by 2 bases, and 4 bases separated the two germline ends.

V is TRBV20-1 and J is TRBJ2-2; TRBD1 agrees at 12 bases. The CDR3 length is 13 residues. Germline V gene lookup returns CDR1 DFQATT and CDR2 SNEGSKA (reference sequence). With 6 bases clipped from V and 6 bases from J, the junction kept 2 bases outside the gene matches. The chain's CDR3 is CSAGTGGAGELFF. CDR3 sequence (DNA): TGCAGTGCCGGGACAGGGGGCGCCGGGGAGCTGTTTTTT.

This clonotype was recorded a few times. This chain joins TRBV20-1 and TRBJ2-1; TRBD2 is a possible D gene (5 bases). Germline-derived CDR1 and CDR2 are DFQATT and SNEGSKA (reference sequence). The length of the CDR3 is 12 residues. V lost 2 bases, J lost 5 bases, and 7 bases lay in between. CDR3 nucleotides: TGCAGTGCTAGACCCGGGAACAATGAGCAGTTCTTC. It codes for CSARPGNNEQFF.

V usage is TRBV5-1 and J usage is TRBJ2-3, with D unclear. Trimming took off 2 bases at V and 7 bases at J, with 11 bases between the two ends. The CDR3 length is 13 residues. Germline V CDR1 and CDR2: SGHRS, YFSETQ. CDR3 DNA sequence: TGCGCCAGCAGCTTTTCGGTGGCTAATACGCAGTATTTT. Encoded protein: CASSFSVANTQYF.

This rearrangement joins TRBV10-3 to TRBJ2-5; 7 nucleotides align to TRBD1. With V trimmed by 9 bases and J by 5 bases, 9 bases remained unmatched. CDR3 length: 13 residues. Per the germline V gene, CDR1 is ENHRY and CDR2 is SYGVKD. CDR3: CAIRQGPGETQYF. In DNA form, the CDR3 reads TGTGCCATTAGACAGGGTCCGGGGGAGACCCAGTACTTC.

V is TRBV12-3 or TRBV12-4 and J is TRBJ2-3; 7 bases map to TRBD2. The CDR3 spans 13 residues. Losses at the gene ends were 4 bases for V and 5 bases for J; bases not matched to a gene: 3. CDR3 amino acids: CASSWGGGDTQYF. The CDR3 DNA follows: TGTGCCAGCAGTTGGGGCGGGGGAGATACGCAGTATTTT.